Following are 22 T cell receptor beta chains from one sample sequenced in a study of cytomegalovirus exposure and HLA in healthy donors. Primers for the PCR totalled 60 Vbeta and 13 Jbeta. Only in-frame clones appear in the TCRdb table, and some are missing; sequencing was by immunoSEQ multiplex PCR. The table includes 35,000 to 50,000 clones, more than 45% detected once. Sequencing was done on a sample of PBMCs. The receptors here all came from a man aged 55 to 70 in good health and CMV-seronegative.

The genes are TRBV28 and TRBJ1-5, with 8 bases that match TRBD1. The V gene's germline CDR1 is MDHEN and CDR2 SYDVKM. There are 15 residues in the CDR3. V trimming: 6 bases; J trimming: 4 bases; junction bases outside the gene matches: 8. CDR3 region: CASSRHTGGNQPQHF. For the CDR3, the DNA is TGTGCCAGCAGCCGACACACAGGGGGAAATCAGCCCCAGCATTTT.

The chain combines TRBV10-3 with TRBJ2-3, with TRBD2 matching 7 bases. V lost 10 bases and J lost 3; bases outside the gene matches: 13. The CDR3 is 15 amino acids. Germline V gene sequence: CDR1 ENHRY, CDR2 SYGVKD. The CDR3, as DNA: TGTGCCACCTTGTTAGGCGGGAGAGCGACAGATACGCAGTATTTT. This sequence encodes CATLLGGRATDTQYF.

This rearrangement joins TRBV6-5 to TRBJ2-7; tentatively, D is TRBD2 (5 bases). V was pared by 2 bases and J by 5 bases, with 19 bases between. The CDR3 length is 16 residues. Germline-derived CDR1 and CDR2 are MNHEY and SVGAGI. The CDR3 DNA sequence: TGTGCCAGCAGTTACGGGAGTACGACATGGGGTGACGAGCAGTACTTC. Amino acids: CASSYGSTTWGDEQYF.

The chain links TRBV4-2 to TRBJ2-2, with TRBD2 matching 7 bases. The germline gives CDR1 LGHNA, CDR2 YNFKEQ. The junction had 10 bases not matched to a gene; V was cut back by 6 bases and J by 6 bases. The CDR3 has 15 residues. CDR3 bases: TGTGCCAGCAGGCCGCTCGAACGGGAGGCCGGGGAGCTGTTTTTT. Amino acid sequence: CASRPLEREAGELFF.

The chain uses TRBV7-9 and TRBJ2-2; D is ambiguous. Per the germline V gene, CDR1 is SEHNR and CDR2 is FQNEAQ (reference sequence). With 5 bases removed from V and 0 bases from J, the gap between germline ends came to 7 bases. The CDR3 spans 14 residues. CDR3 bases: TGTGCCAGCAGCCCCCATTCGAACACCGGGGAGCTGTTTTTT. Its protein product is CASSPHSNTGELFF.

The rearrangement uses TRBV11-2 and TRBJ2-6; 7 bases are shared with TRBD1. The CDR3 is 17 residues long. The germline gives CDR1 SGHAT, CDR2 FQNNGV. With V trimmed by 1 base and J by 0 bases, 3 bases remained unmatched. The CDR3 reads CASSLGAGGSGANVLTF. CDR3 DNA: TGTGCCAGCAGCTTAGGGGCAGGGGGCTCTGGGGCCAACGTCCTGACTTTC.

This clone was observed a few times. The CDR3 nucleotides are TGCGCCAGCAGCTCGCCATCCACAGGGGATGAGCAGTTCTTC. It yields the protein CASSSPSTGDEQFF. This chain links TRBV5-1 with TRBJ2-1; 7 nucleotides agree with TRBD1. In germline, CDR1 is SGHRS, CDR2 YFSETQ. V shed 3 bases, J shed 8 bases, and the junction held 8 bases outside the gene matches. This CDR3 is built from 14 residues.

The rearrangement uses TRBV23-1 and TRBJ2-2, with a tentative D call TRBD1 (5 bases). TRBV23-1 belongs to the ORF category, with a function that is uncertain. CDR3 length equals 17 residues. The V and J ends lost 5 bases and 1 base respectively, with 17 bases between them. CDR3 nucleotide sequence: TGCGCCAGCAGTACCTCACACCGGCAGGGGAACACCGGGGAGCTGTTTTTT. This translates into CASSTSHRQGNTGELFF.

The rearrangement links TRBV4-2 to TRBJ1-2; D unclear. Trimming stripped 0 bases from V and 7 bases from J, with 9 bases between. The length of the CDR3 is 13 residues. CDR1 is LGHNA, CDR2 YNFKEQ, per germline. CDR3 sequence (DNA): TGTGCCAGCAGCCAAGAATTCGCCGGTGGCTACACCTTC. Residues: CASSQEFAGGYTF.

The chain is built from TRBV5-4 and TRBJ2-5, with a weak D call TRBD1 (7 bases). This CDR3 spans 11 amino acids. Trimming took off 4 bases at V and 11 bases at J, with 12 bases between the two ends. The germline CDR1 and CDR2 sequences are SGHNT and YYREEE (reference sequence). The CDR3 sequence: CASSGGTEQYF. The CDR3 nucleotides are TGTGCCAGCAGCGGAGGGACAGAGCAGTACTTC.

This clone was picked up one time. The CDR3 DNA reads TGTGCCAGCAGCGAGACTAGCGGGAGCGGGACCCAGTACTTC. Amino acid sequence: CASSETSGSGTQYF. J is TRBJ2-5 and V is TRBV7-2, with TRBD2 matching 12 bases. Germline CDR1 is SGHTA and CDR2 is FQGNSA. CDR3 size: 14 residues. The ends lost 5 bases at V and 7 bases at J; junction bases unmatched: 5. Full variable domain (remainder filled in from reference TRBV7-2 and TRBJ2-5): GAGVSQSPSNKVTEKGKDVELRCDPISGHTALYWYRQSLGQGLEFLIYFQGNSAPDKSGLPSDRFSAERTGGSVSTLTIQRTQQEDSAVYLCASSETSGSGTQYFGPGTRLLVL.

This clone was counted once. The chain employs TRBV7-9 and TRBJ2-3; 7 bases are a match to TRBD2. The CDR3 is 16 amino acids. Trimming removed 5 bases from V and 4 bases from J; junction bases left unmatched: 12. Germline V lookup: CDR1 SEHNR, CDR2 FQNEAQ (reference sequence). Written as DNA, the CDR3 is TGTGCCAGCAGCCCGCCCGAAGCGGGATGGGCAGATACGCAGTATTTT. Its translation: CASSPPEAGWADTQYF.

The chain links TRBV19 to TRBJ2-7, with TRBD2 matching over 8 bases. The CDR3 has 14 residues. Germline V gene sequence: CDR1 LNHDA, CDR2 SQIVND (reference sequence). V was pared by 5 bases and J by 5 bases, with 8 bases of the junction left unmatched. This chain's CDR3 is CASSSRGGEDEQYF. The CDR3 bases are TGTGCCAGTAGTTCCCGGGGGGGCGAGGACGAGCAGTACTTC.

This clone was counted between two and nine times. The chain joins TRBV5-1 to TRBJ2-3, with D tentatively TRBD1 (6 bases). The CDR3 length is 13 residues. V was shortened by 2 bases and J by 6 bases, with 10 bases between the two germline ends. Germline values: CDR1 SGHRS, CDR2 YFSETQ. The CDR3 reads CASSFWGRDTQYF. The CDR3 nucleotides read TGCGCCAGCAGCTTTTGGGGGCGGGATACGCAGTATTTT.

The V gene is TRBV7-2, the J gene TRBJ2-7; 8 bases fit TRBD1. V dropped 5 bases and J dropped 4; count of bases not matched to a gene: 10. Germline assignment: CDR1 SGHTA and CDR2 FQGNSA. The CDR3 is 15 residues long. CDR3 coding DNA: TGTGCCAGCAGCAGAGCAGGGGGCGCGGAATACGAGCAGTACTTC. As protein: CASSRAGGAEYEQYF.

This clone was seen only a few times. The J gene is TRBJ2-2, the V gene TRBV5-4; 8 bases line up with TRBD2. CDR1 and CDR2 (germline): SGHNT, YYREEE (reference sequence). The length of the CDR3 is 13 residues. Trimming cost V 5 bases and J 6 bases; bases outside gene matches: 3. The CDR3 protein is CASRREGPGELFF. DNA of the CDR3: TGTGCCAGCAGACGGGAGGGCCCCGGGGAGCTGTTTTTT.

The J gene is TRBJ1-5, the V gene TRBV7-2; 7 bases align to TRBD1. CDR3 size: 16 residues. The germline V gene encodes CDR1 SGHTA and CDR2 FQGNSA. Unmatched junction bases numbered 10, after V lost 2 bases and J lost 6 bases. The CDR3 DNA follows: TGTGCCAGCAGCTTAAATGCCAGGGGGTTCGGTCAGCCCCAGCATTTT. Protein product: CASSLNARGFGQPQHF.

The chain has TRBV27 and TRBJ1-4; D may be TRBD1 (5 bases). Germline lookup yields CDR1 MNHEY and CDR2 SMNVEV (reference sequence). V dropped 4 bases and J dropped 8 bases, with 11 bases sitting between them. CDR3 length: 13 residues. The CDR3 DNA reads as TGTGCCAGCAGTTGGGCAGGGCAGGAAAAACTGTTTTTT. Protein: CASSWAGQEKLFF.

The chain has TRBV4-3 and TRBJ1-5; possible D gene TRBD1, 6 bases. Trimming took 0 bases from V and 4 from J, leaving 16 bases between them. This CDR3 spans 17 amino acids. CDR1 LGHNA and CDR2 YSLEER come from the germline V gene. The DNA for the CDR3 is TGCGCCAGCAGCCAAGATCTCGTGACAGGTACAAATCAGCCCCAGCATTTT. It specifies CASSQDLVTGTNQPQHF.

Here the CDR3 reads CASSLRLNTEAFF. CDR3 nucleotides: TGTGCCAGTAGTTTGCGATTGAACACTGAAGCTTTCTTT. The chain is built from TRBV19 and TRBJ1-1; the D is unclear. The V gene's germline CDR1 is LNHDA and CDR2 SQIVND (reference sequence). V was clipped by 5 bases and J by 0 bases, with 7 bases between them. The CDR3 loop spans 13 amino acids.

The chain links TRBV28 to TRBJ1-1; TRBD1 agrees at 8 bases. Germline V gives CDR1 MDHEN, CDR2 SYDVKM. The CDR3 runs to 15 residues. V lost 6 bases, J lost 3 bases, and 9 bases stayed unmatched. The CDR3 DNA sequence: TGTGCCAGCAGAGACAGGGGTTTGAGGGACACTGAAGCTTTCTTT. This sequence encodes CASRDRGLRDTEAFF.

This clone was detected a few times. The junction shows a germline mismatch at one end, possibly a read error. The rearrangement links TRBV6-1 to TRBJ1-5; 7 bases are shared with TRBD1. CDR3 length: 16 amino acids. In germline, CDR1 is MNHNS, CDR2 SASEGT. The CDR3 nucleotides are TGTGCCAGCAGCGAAGGCGGGACAGCTAGCAATCAGCCCCAGCATTTT. This gives the protein CASSEGGTASNQPQHF.